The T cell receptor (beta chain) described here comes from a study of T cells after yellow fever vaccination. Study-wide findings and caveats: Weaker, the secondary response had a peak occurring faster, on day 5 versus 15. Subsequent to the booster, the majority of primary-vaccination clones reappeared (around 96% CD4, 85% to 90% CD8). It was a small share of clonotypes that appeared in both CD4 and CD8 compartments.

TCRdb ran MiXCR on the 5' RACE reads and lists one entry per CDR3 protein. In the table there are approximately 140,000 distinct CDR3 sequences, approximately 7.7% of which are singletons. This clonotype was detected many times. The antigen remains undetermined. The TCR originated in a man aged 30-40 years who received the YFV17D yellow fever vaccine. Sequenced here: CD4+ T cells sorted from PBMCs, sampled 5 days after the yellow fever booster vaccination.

CDR3 sequence reads: CSANKFDEQYF. In nucleotides, the CDR3 is TGCAGTGCTAATAAGTTCGACGAGCAGTACTTC. The V call is TRBV20-1, the J call TRBJ2-7; D not certain. V was cut by 4 bases and J by 5 bases, with 9 bases left in between. This CDR3 has 11 residues. Germline V gene lookup returns CDR1 DFQATT and CDR2 SNEGSKA (reference sequence).